Below, 24 T cell receptor beta chains from the same sample are listed, as sequenced in a study of T cell responses to AZD1222 COVID-19 vaccine. Sequencing was performed with immunoSEQ multiplex PCR; in TCRdb, only in-frame clones are kept and a portion is missing. This table holds fewer than 200,000 clones, roughly 92% found once. The starting material was peripheral blood, obtained on day 0 of AZD1222 vaccination. These receptors were collected from an adult in good health.

This rearrangement joins TRBV2 to TRBJ1-3; the D gene is possibly TRBD1 (6 bases). This CDR3 region has 17 residues. Germline V gene data show CDR1 as SNHLY and CDR2 as FYNNEI. V lost 5 bases, J lost 0 bases, and 17 bases lay in between. The CDR3, as DNA: TGTGCCAGCAGTCCACCGGGACACTCGAGCTCTGGAAACACCATATATTTT. Translated: CASSPPGHSSSGNTIYF.

The CDR3 nucleotides are TGTGCCGCCAACCGGAGTGGGCCCCAGCATTTT. Its translation is CAANRSGPQHF. The chain carries TRBV28 and TRBJ1-5; D is ambiguous. Trimming removed 11 bases from V and 9 bases from J, with 14 bases in between. Germline V gene sequence: CDR1 MDHEN, CDR2 SYDVKM. The CDR3 is 11 residues long.

The rearrangement joins TRBV15 to TRBJ2-7; D gene unclear. Between the trimmed V and J ends, which lost 0 bases and 6 bases, there was a span of 18 bases. This CDR3 is built from 16 residues. Germline V gene data show CDR1 as LNHNV and CDR2 as YYDKDF (reference sequence). CDR3 DNA: TGTGCCACCAGCAGAGATCAAAGAGAACAGTCTGGCGAGCAGTACTTC. This codes for CATSRDQREQSGEQYF.

The chain recombines TRBV29-1 with TRBJ2-5, with D perhaps being TRBD1 or TRBD2 (5 bases each). The CDR3 consists of 14 residues. CDR1 is SQVTM and CDR2 is ANQGSEA in the germline V gene. V lost 1 base and J 1 base, leaving 10 bases between the germline ends. DNA of the CDR3: TGCAGCGTTGAAGTTGGTGGGGGCCAAGAGACCCAGTACTTC. This encodes CSVEVGGGQETQYF.

This chain's CDR3 is CASSEREMNTEAFF. The CDR3, as DNA: TGTGCCAGCAGCGAGAGGGAGATGAACACTGAAGCTTTCTTT. V gene TRBV25-1 combines with J gene TRBJ1-1; D remains ambiguous. V lost 6 bases and J lost 0, with 11 bases in between. The germline CDR1 and CDR2 sequences are MGHDK and SYGVNS. The CDR3 is 14 residues long.

This rearrangement joins TRBV19 to TRBJ1-1, with TRBD1 as a possible D gene (6 bases). This CDR3 is built from 14 residues. V lost 3 bases, J lost 4 bases, and 12 bases lay in between. Germline assignment: CDR1 LNHDA and CDR2 SQIVND (reference sequence). CDR3 sequence (DNA): TGTGCCAGTAGTATCCGGACAGTGGTCACTGAAGCTTTCTTT. Translated, it gives CASSIRTVVTEAFF.

J is TRBJ1-2 and V is TRBV7-9; D uncertain. Looked up from germline, CDR1 is SEHNR and CDR2 is FQNEAQ (reference sequence). The V gene lost 0 bases and the J gene lost 5 bases, with 13 bases spanning the gap. The CDR3 is made up of 15 amino acids. The CDR3 spells CASSLARGSVYGYTF. In DNA form, the CDR3 reads TGTGCCAGCAGCTTAGCGCGAGGCAGTGTTTATGGCTACACCTTC.

This chain links TRBV19 with TRBJ1-2, with D possibly matching TRBD1 (5 bases). Trimming removed 4 bases from V and 2 bases from J, with 8 bases in between. Germline V gives CDR1 LNHDA, CDR2 SQIVND (reference sequence). The CDR3 spans 13 residues. As DNA, the CDR3 is TGTGCCAGTAGTAAGGGGCCGAACTATGGCTACACCTTC. It translates to CASSKGPNYGYTF.

This clone was observed once. The rearrangement links TRBV6-5 to TRBJ2-5; a weak D match, TRBD1 (5 bases). The CDR3 contains 15 residues. Deletions cut 2 bases from V and 5 bases from J, with 15 bases between. CDR1 and CDR2 (germline): MNHEY, SVGAGI. This CDR3 is CASSYGGAKGETQYF. The CDR3 region has the DNA TGTGCCAGCAGTTACGGTGGCGCCAAGGGGGAGACCCAGTACTTC.

This clone was observed once. V gene TRBV29-1 combines with J gene TRBJ1-5; D is undetermined. V dropped 4 bases and J dropped 4 bases, with 11 bases sitting between them. The CDR3 consists of 13 residues. From germline, CDR1 is SQVTM and CDR2 ANQGSEA. This CDR3 reads CSVVDGSNQPQHF. The DNA of the CDR3 is TGCAGCGTTGTCGATGGTTCGAATCAGCCCCAGCATTTT.

The chain employs TRBV6-5 and TRBJ1-1, with 9 bases identical to TRBD1. CDR3 size: 14 residues. J lost 5 bases, V lost 6 bases, and 7 bases had no gene match. Germline V gene sequence: CDR1 MNHEY, CDR2 SVGAGI. The CDR3 nucleotides are TGTGCCAGCAGGTTGACAGGGGGAAAAACTGAAGCTTTCTTT. Translation: CASRLTGGKTEAFF.

This chain links TRBV4-1 with TRBJ1-6; 7 nucleotides agree with TRBD1. The CDR3 is 16 residues long. The V and J ends lost 1 base and 6 bases, in that order; junction bases with no gene match: 6. CDR1 is MGHRA, CDR2 YSYEKL, per germline. CDR3 sequence reads: CASSQGQGLSNSPLHF. CDR3 in DNA: TGCGCCAGCAGCCAAGGACAGGGTTTAAGTAATTCACCCCTCCACTTT.

This clone was counted a single time. The V call is TRBV4-3, the J call TRBJ1-1; no reliable D call. There are 16 residues in the CDR3. Trimming took 3 bases from V and 3 from J, leaving 17 bases between them. The germline V gene has CDR1 LGHNA and CDR2 YSLEER. CDR3 in DNA: TGCGCCAGCAGCCAGTTGCCGGCATCCATAGACACTGAAGCTTTCTTT. Translating it yields CASSQLPASIDTEAFF.

The rearrangement joins TRBV6-5 to TRBJ1-3, with a weak D call TRBD1 (6 bases). The CDR3 runs 16 residues. The germline CDR1 and CDR2 sequences are MNHEY and SVGAGI. The ends were cut back, 2 bases at V and 3 bases at J, with 14 bases in the middle. The CDR3 bases are TGTGCCAGCAGTTACACCGAACAGGGATTTGGAAACACCATATATTTT. It translates to CASSYTEQGFGNTIYF.

The gene calls are TRBV3-1 (or the pseudogene TRBV3-2) and TRBJ2-3; a weak D match, TRBD2 (6 bases). The germline CDR1 and CDR2 sequences are LGHDT and YNNKEL (reference sequence). V lost 4 bases to trimming and J lost 6 bases, with 8 bases between them. The CDR3 totals 12 residues. The CDR3 DNA sequence: TGTGCCAGCAGCCGACGGGGGGATACGCAGTATTTT. Protein sequence: CASSRRGDTQYF.

The rearrangement uses TRBV27 and TRBJ2-5, with 7 nucleotides matching TRBD1. The CDR3 extends over 15 amino acids. Germline CDR1 and CDR2: MNHEY and SMNVEV (reference sequence). Trimming cost V 6 bases and J 4 bases; bases outside gene matches: 11. DNA for the CDR3: TGTGCCAGCAGATCAACAGGGGCCCGGGGAGAGACCCAGTACTTC. It encodes CASRSTGARGETQYF.

This clone was seen only once. The V and J genes are TRBV5-1 and TRBJ2-7; TRBD1 matches at 8 bases. The CDR3 is 15 residues long. Germline V lookup: CDR1 SGHRS, CDR2 YFSETQ. V shed 4 bases, J shed 0 bases, and the junction held 6 bases outside the gene matches. CDR3 DNA: TGCGCCAGCAGCCCGACAGGGGCCCTCTCCTACGAGCAGTACTTC. Translation gives CASSPTGALSYEQYF.

The chain carries TRBV27 and TRBJ1-6; possibly TRBD1 for D (5 bases). The CDR3 is 14 amino acids. Germline assignment: CDR1 MNHEY and CDR2 SMNVEV (reference sequence). V was pared by 5 bases and J by 14 bases, with 19 bases between. CDR3 in DNA: TGTGCCAGCAGTCTGAAAATAGGGACGACAACCCTCCACTTT. Protein product: CASSLKIGTTTLHF.

V usage is TRBV28 and J usage is TRBJ2-3, with 7 bases identical to TRBD2. CDR3 size: 17 residues. The V and J ends lost 1 base and 2 bases, in that order; junction bases with no gene match: 9. Germline V gene lookup returns CDR1 MDHEN and CDR2 SYDVKM. Here the CDR3 DNA reads TGTGCCAGCAGTTTATATTCTAGCGGTGGGAACACAGATACGCAGTATTTT. Translation gives CASSLYSSGGNTDTQYF. The full variable domain, rest sourced from reference TRBV28 and TRBJ2-3, is DVKVTQSSRYLVKRTGEKVFLECVQDMDHENMFWYRQDPGLGLRLIYFSYDVKMKEKGDIPEGYSVSREKKERFSLILESASTNQTSMYLCASSLYSSGGNTDTQYFGPGTRLTVL.

This clone was detected only once. CDR3 region: CASSPRDSGQPQHF. The CDR3 DNA follows: TGTGCCAGCAGCCCGCGGGACAGCGGGCAGCCCCAGCATTTT. V and J are TRBV7-9 and TRBJ1-5; 7 bases match TRBD1. CDR3 length: 14 residues. The V segment lost 5 bases and the J segment 7 bases; nucleotides outside the gene matches: 8. CDR1 SEHNR and CDR2 FQNEAQ come from the germline V gene (reference sequence). Together with reference TRBV7-9 and TRBJ1-5, the CDR3 gives the full variable domain: DTGVSQNPRHKITKRGQNVTFRCDPISEHNRLYWYRQTLGQGPEFLTYFQNEAQLEKSRLLSDRFSAERPKGSFSTLEIQRTEQGDSAMYLCASSPRDSGQPQHFGDGTRLSIL.

The rearrangement uses TRBV5-1 and TRBJ1-4; 11 bases align to TRBD1. Trimming removed 0 bases from V and 5 bases from J; junction bases left unmatched: 3. Looked up from germline, CDR1 is SGHRS and CDR2 is YFSETQ. The CDR3 totals 16 residues. This chain's CDR3 is CASSLDGQGANEKLFF. CDR3 coding DNA: TGCGCCAGCAGCTTGGACGGACAGGGGGCAAATGAAAAACTGTTTTTT.

The chain carries TRBV6-5 and TRBJ1-5; the D gene is possibly TRBD1 (5 bases). Per the germline V gene, CDR1 is MNHEY and CDR2 is SVGAGI. The CDR3 extends over 15 amino acids. Trimming cost V 6 bases and J 3 bases, with 15 bases left between them. Here the CDR3 reads CASRPSTVLNQPQHF. The CDR3 nucleotides are TGTGCCAGCAGACCCTCGACAGTACTCAATCAGCCCCAGCATTTT.

This sequence joins TRBV12-3 or TRBV12-4 and TRBJ2-1, with 7 bases identical to TRBD1. The junction had 10 bases not matched to a gene; V was cut back by 8 bases and J by 9 bases. The CDR3 sequence is 13 residues long. As DNA, the CDR3 is TGTGCCAGCCTGGGGCAGGGGGTGGGTGAGCAGTTCTTC. Translation gives CASLGQGVGEQFF.

The chain links TRBV10-3 to TRBJ1-4, with a tentative D call TRBD1 (6 bases). V was shortened by 0 bases and J by 5 bases, with 13 bases between the two germline ends. The CDR3 runs 16 residues. Germline V gene lookup returns CDR1 ENHRY and CDR2 SYGVKD. CDR3 residues: CAISESKGTKNEKLFF. The DNA for the CDR3 is TGTGCCATCAGTGAGTCGAAAGGGACAAAAAATGAAAAACTGTTTTTT.